These 4 T cell receptor beta chains were all obtained from the same sample, sequenced in a study of blood T cell repertoires in COVID-19. Using immunoSEQ multiplex PCR, the repertoire was profiled, and TCRdb retains in-frame clones only, with some absent. The repertoire includes just over 95,000 clones, 82% of them detected once, and under 20% sits in the top ten. Sequences were obtained from peripheral blood. The receptor source for this set is a man at least 80 years old with acute or convalescent COVID-19.

The chain joins TRBV15 to TRBJ2-5, with a weak D call TRBD1 (6 bases). CDR1 and CDR2 from the germline V gene are LNHNV and YYDKDF (reference sequence). V was trimmed by 2 bases and J by 1 base, leaving 11 bases between them. CDR3 length: 15 amino acids. CDR3 in DNA: TGTGCCACCAGCAGAACCCGGGACACCCAAGAGACCCAGTACTTC. Translation: CATSRTRDTQETQYF.

The V and J genes are TRBV7-6 and TRBJ2-7; 11 bases align to TRBD2. Trimming cost V 5 bases and J 0 bases; bases outside gene matches: 6. The CDR3 sequence is 16 residues long. In germline, CDR1 is SGHVS, CDR2 FNYEAQ. Written as DNA, the CDR3 is TGTGCCAGCAGCCCCGGGACTAGCGGAGACTCCTACGAGCAGTACTTC. Translated: CASSPGTSGDSYEQYF.

V usage is TRBV15 and J usage is TRBJ1-3; 7 nucleotides align to TRBD1. From germline, CDR1 is LNHNV and CDR2 YYDKDF (reference sequence). CDR3 length equals 16 residues. With V trimmed by 5 bases and J by 4 bases, 11 bases remained unmatched. The CDR3, as DNA: TGTGCCACCAGCGGGACATCAGGGGGTAGGGGAAACACCATATATTTT. Residues: CATSGTSGGRGNTIYF. The full variable domain, completed using reference TRBV15 and TRBJ1-3, is DAMVIQNPRYQVTQFGKPVTLSCSQTLNHNVMYWYQQKSSQAPKLLFHYYDKDFNNEADTPDNFQSRRPNTSFCFLDIRSPGLGDTAMYLCATSGTSGGRGNTIYFGEGSWLTVV.

This clone showed up just once. The chain carries TRBV7-2 and TRBJ1-6, with D tentatively TRBD1 (6 bases). CDR1 is SGHTA and CDR2 is FQGNSA in the germline V gene. Trimming stripped 5 bases from V and 5 bases from J, with 13 bases between. The CDR3 covers 15 residues. The CDR3 DNA follows: TGTGCCAGCAGCGGCCGGGACATCAATAATTCACCCCTCCACTTT. It is translated as CASSGRDINNSPLHF.